This T cell receptor beta chain was sequenced during a study of T cell responses to AZD1222 COVID-19 vaccine. The protocol was immunoSEQ multiplex PCR, while the TCRdb copy is restricted to in-frame clones and leaves out a portion. The table shows approximately 100,000 clones, with 91% occurring only once. The CDR3 runs 14 residues. V was shortened by 4 bases and J by 0 bases, with 9 bases between the two germline ends. The germline V gene encodes CDR1 SNHLY and CDR2 FYNNEI. This sample comprised peripheral blood, obtained on day 0 of AZD1222 vaccination. V usage is TRBV2 and J usage is TRBJ1-2, with D unclear. The receptor's source is an adult in good health. As DNA, the CDR3 is TGTGCCAGCAGTGGGGCCTCAGCTAACTATGGCTACACCTTC. Amino acids: CASSGASANYGYTF.